The subject of this entry is one T cell receptor (beta chain). Its matching antigen is unknown. Trimming stripped 10 bases from V and 6 bases from J, with 16 bases between. Germline V gene sequence: CDR1 LGHDT, CDR2 YNNKEL (reference sequence). The CDR3 is made up of 13 amino acids. The data originate from a study of T cell responses to AZD1222 COVID-19 vaccine. General study points: Seropositive AZD1222 recipients at baseline numbered only five or six. At 160-218 and 743-854, vaccine-associated CD4 TCRs were dominant, and they spanned spike.

TCRdb keeps only in-frame clones here, not all; method: immunoSEQ multiplex PCR. Among 150,000 to 200,000 clones, approximately 95% were seen once, and the ten largest hold around 4%. This specimen consisted of peripheral blood, obtained on day 0 of AZD1222 vaccination. This chain uses TRBV3-1 (or the pseudogene TRBV3-2) with TRBJ1-3; a possible D gene is TRBD1 (5 bases). This TCR was recovered from an adult in good health. The CDR3 here is CAIGRQGENTIYF. The CDR3 nucleotides read TGTGCCATCGGCCGGCAGGGAGAAAACACCATATATTTT.